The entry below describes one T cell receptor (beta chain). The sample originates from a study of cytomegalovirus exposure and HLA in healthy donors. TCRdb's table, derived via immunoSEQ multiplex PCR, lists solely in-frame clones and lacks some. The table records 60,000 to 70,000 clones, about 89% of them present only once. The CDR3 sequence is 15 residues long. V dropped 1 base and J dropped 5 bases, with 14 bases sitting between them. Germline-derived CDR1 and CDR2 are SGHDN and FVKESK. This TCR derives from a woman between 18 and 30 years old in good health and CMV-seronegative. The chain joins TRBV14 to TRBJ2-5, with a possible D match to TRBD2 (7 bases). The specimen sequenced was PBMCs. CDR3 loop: CASSQVRGPGETQYF. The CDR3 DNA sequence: TGTGCCAGCAGCCAAGTGCGGGGGCCGGGCGAGACCCAGTACTTC.